This T cell receptor beta chain was obtained from a study of cytomegalovirus exposure and HLA in healthy donors (dated by TCRdb to 2017 to 2019). Regarding the research as a whole: In an earlier analysis of 450 to 750 of the donors, 250 to 300 Gb of sequence data and approximately 120 million unique TCR beta sequences from about 179 million T cells were reported. Of the 350 to 450 genotyped donors, over 70% fell in the genetic ancestry cluster associated with self-reported Caucasian donors. The study profiled the T cell repertoires of hundreds of subjects by immunosequencing and related them to cytomegalovirus serostatus. In a later genetic analysis, genome-wide SNP genotypes for about three fifths of the 666 donors were used, and that subset was treated as a discovery cohort. Because of strong linkage in the cohort, 4 to 6 DR-DQ haplotypes were treated as single units for association and clustering. A later analysis re-examined previously published TCR beta repertoires from more than 600 donors and added high-resolution HLA genotyping to investigate patterns of TCR occurrence. Among almost 400 genotyped donors of the cohort, an average of about 240,000 unique TCR beta nucleotide sequences were sequenced per donor, roughly 18% of them non-productive. Rather than using new phenotypic data, the later analysis identified candidate immune exposures from TCR beta sequences and from how often those sequences occurred across donors. Alongside the repertoire data, information on donor age, sex, ethnicity and CMV serostatus was compiled. An earlier analysis of around 540 of the donors applied high-throughput TCR beta sequencing to assess whether each TCR beta V gene segment acted as functional or pseudogenic. To predict cytomegalovirus infection status, the study brought together high-throughput TCR immunosequencing, statistical association of individual TCRs with disease status, and machine learning. Besides the first cohort of under 700 subjects, a separate validation cohort made up of roughly 130 different subjects was used. The number of typed donors differed by locus: about 629-640 for A, B, C, DRB1 and DQB1; some 540 for DQA1; 600 to 610 for DPA1; and 450 to 480 for DPB1. HLA typing included class I and class II loci at four-digit resolution. An early release that covered roughly 600 HLA-typed donors contained 250 to 350 gigabases of sequencing data and tens of millions of unique TCR sequences. All discovery cohort repertoires had been generated using a single sequencing platform. The aim of the study was to test whether cataloging public T cell receptors could identify signatures of past pathogen exposure.

The cohort comprised more than 550 healthy bone marrow donors. At the time of sampling, all cohort members were nominally healthy, though unrecorded immune exposures were likely present. The donor was CMV seronegative and was included in the group of 352 seronegative cohort members. Every donor gave a peripheral blood sample, and the peripheral blood mononuclear cells from that sample were used for TCR beta sequencing. The Qiagen DNeasy Blood Extraction Kit was used to extract genomic DNA from the blood cell samples. Summary of the overall study and its limitations: Some 15 rarely observed V segments, including chromosome 9 orphons, were excluded from the earlier analysis of 550 to 700 of the donors because counts were too low. In this cohort, only TCR beta chains were sequenced, and detectable features were limited by the absence of alpha or paired-chain data. In both the original and validation cohorts, the classifier was reported to diagnose cytomegalovirus status with high specificity and sensitivity. Linkage disequilibrium might explain the correlated functional status among segregating V segments, but an unknown experimental factor could not be ruled out. In vitro tests confirmed that a few of the cytomegalovirus-associated TCR beta chains recognize cytomegalovirus antigens. When HLA alleles, especially DR and DQ, strongly co-occurred, TCR associations were difficult to assign to individual alleles. Most CMV-associated TCR beta chains appeared to be HLA-restricted in a later analysis, and the HLA associations seemed to be driven largely by CMV exposure. A later analysis associated 16,951 TCR beta sequences with specific HLA alleles at a false discovery rate of 0.05. Because the 87-base-pair reads could not distinguish some IMGT-functional V segments, including TRBV6-2 and TRBV6-3, those segments were excluded. The study gave a list of over 150 TCR beta chains associated with cytomegalovirus. A further reported finding was that TCR beta sequences accurately predicted the HLA-A and HLA-B alleles for most subjects in the first cohort. In a later genetic analysis, a missense DCLRE1C variant was associated with V-gene and J-gene trimming of TCR beta chains, and the association was replicated in an independent cohort. Because HLA typing was unavailable for some donors at each locus, only the typed subset was used in association tests. A later analysis found that HLA-associated TCR beta chains were more clonally expanded and had lower generation probabilities than equally common non-associated chains. A cluster of highly shared sequence variants was judged likely to represent a technical artifact of the sequencing pipeline. CMV serostatus was the only immune exposure information available for the cohort. Broadly in line with IMGT annotations, most TCR beta V segments showed up in productive rearrangements about 87% or about 30% of the time in an earlier analysis of under 700 of the donors. In a later analysis, the rate of TCR association differed among HLA loci, with DRB1 alleles having the most associated TCRs and HLA-C alleles having the fewest. It was suggested by the authors that the approach could potentially be generalized to other disease states and immunological phenotypes. Compared with the approximately 670-donor mean, donors in an Asian-associated ancestry cluster had fewer N-insertions in productive TCRs, according to a later genetic analysis. A later analysis reported that several top co-occurrence clusters appeared linked to parvovirus B19, influenza, CMV and Epstein-Barr virus. Most TCR sequences were seen in very few donors, while some public TCRs were found in many individuals. The presence/absence analyses assumed that sequencing depth was roughly uniform across donors, and that assumption may not be true.

The receptor library was made with the immunoSEQ multiplex PCR assay. For the multiplex PCR, a mixture combining 60 forward primers for TCR Vbeta segments and 13 reverse primers for TCR Jbeta segments was used. The CDR3 region of rearranged TCR beta genes was amplified from genomic DNA by a multiplex PCR assay. Amplified TCR beta libraries were sequenced as 87-base-pair reads on the Illumina HiSeq System. From the authors' description of their analysis: In a later analysis, some 80 million unique TCR beta chains were counted across the 650 to 700 repertoires, and roughly 11 million of these chains were shared by at least two donors. Raw reads were error-corrected and collapsed into unique sequences with a nearest-neighbor algorithm that merged closely related sequences to remove PCR and sequencing errors. V, D and J gene segments were assigned by aligning CDR3 sequences to IMGT reference sequences. For a sequence to be retained, a match of at least six nucleotides was required to both a V gene segment and a J gene segment. Rearrangements were called productive when the CDR3 lacked stop codons and stayed in frame with V and J; all others were non-productive. Following IMGT convention, CDR3 was defined as the stretch from the second conserved V-encoded cysteine up to the conserved J-encoded phenylalanine. Sequences without an unambiguous match to a single V gene segment were excluded from the earlier analysis of several hundred of the donors. An earlier analysis of fewer than 650 of the donors classified V segments as functional when productive rearrangements were above 56.7% and as segregating when the standard deviation between donors was above 5%. To diagnose cytomegalovirus status from the catalog of TCR beta chain sequences, a statistical classification framework was built. In a later analysis, V and J genes were assigned by comparing TCR nucleotide sequences against IMGT/GENE-DB human TR gene sequences. The TCRdist pipeline was used in a later analysis to assign CDR3 sequences and most-parsimonious VDJ recombination scenarios. A later analysis defined each TCR beta chain by its CDR3 amino acid sequence plus V-gene family, and excluded reads lacking a unique V-gene family. To address suspected cross-contamination and a sequencing artifact, a later analysis removed 550 to 750 highly shared, low-generation-probability nucleotide sequences. For each public chain, a later analysis derived a clonal expansion index from normalized ranks of inferred template counts within each repertoire. In a later analysis, generation probabilities were computed with a VDJ recombination model fitted to out-of-frame rearrangements, and the resulting probabilities were checked against IGoR. A later analysis scored TCR-TCR, TCR-HLA and TCR-CMV co-occurrence with hypergeometric tests, applying a repertoire-size bias correction to TCR pairs. A later analysis estimated false discovery rates by permuting HLA or CMV assignments 20 times. In a later analysis, co-occurring TCRs were grouped using DBSCAN, with TCRdist sequence similarity added in when clustering inside HLA-allele-positive subsets. Co-occurrence clustering excluded repertoires with fewer than 30,000 or more than 120,000 public chains, plus five with anomalous nucleotide sharing. TCRdb carries this immuneACCESS record with in-frame sequences only. Its versions omit some clonotypes, under half of them owing to an unresolved V gene in the studies checked, with the rest unexplained. For V, J and clone size, that table is used; D and trimming come from the DNA. This sample lists 140,000 to 150,000 clones; 61% were detected once. The ten top clones hold around 1.8% of the sample.

This clone is a singleton in its sample. Its antigen is not yet known. No much larger clone exists at a distance of one base, and base qualities are not known. V is pared back by 5 bases and J by 4 bases, with 15 bases lying between the germline termini. The CDR3, cysteine through phenylalanine, is 15 amino acids long. Left in the record is the CDR3 DNA by itself, 45 bases read in frame from the first base. Reading the germline V gene (reference sequence) gives CDR1 MNHNY and CDR2 SVGAGI. The chain is encoded by TRBV6-6 joined to TRBJ1-5; no D gene is confidently identified. Sequencing was done on a sample of PBMCs. The TCR originated in a male donor in good health and CMV-seronegative. CDR3 loop: CASSPPGRENQPQHF. The DNA reads TGTGCCAGCAGTCCCCCGGGGAGAGAAAATCAGCCCCAGCATTTT.